The T cell receptor beta chain described here comes from a study of regulatory T cells. Findings of the study overall: Hydrophobic residues at CDR3 positions 6 and 7 were enriched in conventional CD4+ T cells of CD3G-deficient patients. Regulatory T cells showed the strongest V-J pair restriction and V/J gene skewing among patient repertoires.

Per the germline V gene, CDR1 is SEHNR and CDR2 is FQNEAQ (reference sequence). The germline V and J ends were trimmed by 3 bases and 3 bases, with 4 bases remaining between them. CDR3 length equals 12 residues. A word on this clone: As yet, its antigen is unknown.

Amplification used 52 TRBV primers and 13 TRBJ primers. Repertoires were generated with immunoSEQ multiplex PCR, while TCRdb's copy carries only in-frame clones and drops some. The sample has approximately 31,000 clones, about 94% seen once. The sequenced sample was conventional CD4+ T cells sorted from blood. The V gene is TRBV7-9, the J gene TRBJ2-3; D gene ambiguous. The sequence was collected from a child under 10 years old with CD3G deficiency. CDR3 sequence: CASSFSTDTQYF. CDR3 sequence (DNA): TGTGCCAGCAGCTTTTCGACAGATACGCAGTATTTT.